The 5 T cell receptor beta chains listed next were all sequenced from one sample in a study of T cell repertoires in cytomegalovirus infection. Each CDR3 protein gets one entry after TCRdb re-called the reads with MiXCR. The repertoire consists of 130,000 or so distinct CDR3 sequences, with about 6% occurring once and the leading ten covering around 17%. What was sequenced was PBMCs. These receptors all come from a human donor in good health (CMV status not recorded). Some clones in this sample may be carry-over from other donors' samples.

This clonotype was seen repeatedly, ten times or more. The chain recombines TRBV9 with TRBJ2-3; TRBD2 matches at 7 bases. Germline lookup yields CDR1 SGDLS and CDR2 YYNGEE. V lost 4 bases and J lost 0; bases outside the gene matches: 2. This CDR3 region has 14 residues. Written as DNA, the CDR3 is TGTGCCAGCAGCCCGCGGGGGAGCACAGATACGCAGTATTTT. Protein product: CASSPRGSTDTQYF.

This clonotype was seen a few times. The CDR3 sequence: CASSRLGQGGVNEQFF. The CDR3 DNA sequence: TGTGCCAGCAGCCGCCTGGGACAGGGAGGGGTCAATGAGCAGTTCTTC. This chain links TRBV7-3 with TRBJ2-1; TRBD1 agrees at 9 bases. Germline V CDR1 and CDR2: SGHTA, FQGTGA. This CDR3 has 16 residues. The J segment lost 6 bases and the V segment lost 5 bases, leaving 11 bases of the junction unmatched.

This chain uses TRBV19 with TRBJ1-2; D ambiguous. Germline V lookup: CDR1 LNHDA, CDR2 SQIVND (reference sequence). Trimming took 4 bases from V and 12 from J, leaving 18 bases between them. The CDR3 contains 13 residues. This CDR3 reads CASSTQPAVSHTF. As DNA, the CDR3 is TGTGCCAGTAGTACCCAGCCTGCTGTATCCCACACCTTC.

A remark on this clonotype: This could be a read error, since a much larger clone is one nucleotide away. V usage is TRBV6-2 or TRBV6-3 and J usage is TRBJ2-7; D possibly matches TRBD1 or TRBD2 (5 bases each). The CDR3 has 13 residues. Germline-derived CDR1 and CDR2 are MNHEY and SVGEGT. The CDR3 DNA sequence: TGTGCCCGCAGTTGGGGACGAACCAACGAGCAGTACTTC. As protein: CARSWGRTNEQYF.

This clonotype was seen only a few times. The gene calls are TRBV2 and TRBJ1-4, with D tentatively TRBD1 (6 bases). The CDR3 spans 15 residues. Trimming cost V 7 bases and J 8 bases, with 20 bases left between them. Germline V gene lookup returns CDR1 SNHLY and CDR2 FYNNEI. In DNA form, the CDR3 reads TGTGCCAGCACGCAGTTGGAGGGGGTTAGGGAAAAACTGTTTTTT. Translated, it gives CASTQLEGVREKLFF.